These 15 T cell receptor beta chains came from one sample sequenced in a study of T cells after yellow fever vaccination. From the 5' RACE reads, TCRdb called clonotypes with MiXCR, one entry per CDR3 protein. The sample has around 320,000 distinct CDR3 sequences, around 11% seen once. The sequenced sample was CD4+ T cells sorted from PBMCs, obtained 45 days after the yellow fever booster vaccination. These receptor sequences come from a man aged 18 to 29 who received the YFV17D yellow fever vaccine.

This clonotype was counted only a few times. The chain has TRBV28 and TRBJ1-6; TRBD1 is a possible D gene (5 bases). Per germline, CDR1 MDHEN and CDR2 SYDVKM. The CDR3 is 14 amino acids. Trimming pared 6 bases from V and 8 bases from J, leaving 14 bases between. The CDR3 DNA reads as TGTGCCAGCAGGGATTGGGGGAAGGATTCACCCCTCCACTTT. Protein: CASRDWGKDSPLHF. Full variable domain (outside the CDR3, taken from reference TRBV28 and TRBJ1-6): DVKVTQSSRYLVKRTGEKVFLECVQDMDHENMFWYRQDPGLGLRLIYFSYDVKMKEKGDIPEGYSVSREKKERFSLILESASTNQTSMYLCASRDWGKDSPLHFGNGTRLTVT.

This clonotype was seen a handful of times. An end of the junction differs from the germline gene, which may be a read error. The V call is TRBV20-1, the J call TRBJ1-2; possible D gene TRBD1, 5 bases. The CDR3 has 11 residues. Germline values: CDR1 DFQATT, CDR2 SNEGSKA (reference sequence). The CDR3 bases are TGCAGTGCTAGAGGAAGAGCGGGGGAGCAATTC. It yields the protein CSARGRAGEQF.

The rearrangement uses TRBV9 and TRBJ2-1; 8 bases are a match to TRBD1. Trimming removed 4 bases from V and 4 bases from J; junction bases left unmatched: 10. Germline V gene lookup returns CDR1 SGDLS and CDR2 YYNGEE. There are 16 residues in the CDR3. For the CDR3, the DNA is TGTGCCAGCAGCCCACGCTCAGGGGGCTGGTACAATGAGCAGTTCTTC. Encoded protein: CASSPRSGGWYNEQFF.

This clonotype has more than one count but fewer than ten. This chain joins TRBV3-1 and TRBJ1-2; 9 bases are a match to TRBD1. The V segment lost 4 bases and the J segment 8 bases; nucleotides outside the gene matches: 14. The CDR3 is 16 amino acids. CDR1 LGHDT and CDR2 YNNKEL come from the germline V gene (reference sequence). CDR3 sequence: CASSRRDRAPTEGYTF. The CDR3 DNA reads TGTGCCAGCAGCCGCCGGGACAGGGCGCCAACAGAGGGCTACACCTTC.

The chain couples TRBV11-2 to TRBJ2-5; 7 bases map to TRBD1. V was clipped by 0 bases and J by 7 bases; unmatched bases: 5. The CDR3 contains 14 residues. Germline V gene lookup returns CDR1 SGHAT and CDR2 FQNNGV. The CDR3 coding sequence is TGTGCCAGCAGCTTAGAGGGGACAGTTGGGACCCAGTACTTC. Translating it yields CASSLEGTVGTQYF.

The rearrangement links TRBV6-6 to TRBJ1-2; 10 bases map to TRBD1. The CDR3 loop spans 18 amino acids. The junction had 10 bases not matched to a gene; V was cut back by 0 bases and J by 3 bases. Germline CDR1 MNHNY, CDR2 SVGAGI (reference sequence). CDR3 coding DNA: TGTGCCAGCAGTTACTCTGGGACAGGGGAAGGTTCTCACTATGGCTACACCTTC. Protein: CASSYSGTGEGSHYGYTF.

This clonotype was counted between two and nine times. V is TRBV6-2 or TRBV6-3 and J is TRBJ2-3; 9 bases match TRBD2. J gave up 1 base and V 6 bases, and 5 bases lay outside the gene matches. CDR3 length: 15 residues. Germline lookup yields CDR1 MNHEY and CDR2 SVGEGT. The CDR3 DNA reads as TGTGCCAGCAGGCGCGGGGGGGCCGGCACAGATACGCAGTATTTT. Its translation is CASRRGGAGTDTQYF.

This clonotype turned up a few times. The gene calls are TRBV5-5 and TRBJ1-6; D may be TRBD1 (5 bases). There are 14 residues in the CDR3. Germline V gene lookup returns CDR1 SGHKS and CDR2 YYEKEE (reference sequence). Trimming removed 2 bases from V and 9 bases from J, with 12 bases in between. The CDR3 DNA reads TGTGCCAGCAGCTTCGGGACCCCCGGTTCACCCCTCCACTTT. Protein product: CASSFGTPGSPLHF.

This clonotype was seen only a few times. Written as DNA, the CDR3 is TGTGCCAGCAGCTTAGAGACTAGTGGCCCCCAGTACTTC. Its protein is CASSLETSGPQYF. The rearrangement links TRBV7-7 to TRBJ2-5, with D perhaps TRBD2 (6 bases). The V end lost 1 base, the J end lost 9 bases, and 12 bases lay between the germline ends. The CDR3 spans 13 residues. Germline lookup yields CDR1 SSHAT and CDR2 FNYEAQ (reference sequence).

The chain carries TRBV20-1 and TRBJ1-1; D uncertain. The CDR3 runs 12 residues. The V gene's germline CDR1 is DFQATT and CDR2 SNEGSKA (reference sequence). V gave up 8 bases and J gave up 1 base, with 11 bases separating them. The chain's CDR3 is CSPWEKNTEAFF. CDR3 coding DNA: TGCAGTCCGTGGGAAAAGAACACTGAAGCTTTCTTT.

CDR3 bases: TGTGCCAGCAGTTCCCCAGGGGATATCCCCTATGGCTACACCTTC. Its translation: CASSSPGDIPYGYTF. V and J are TRBV6-5 and TRBJ1-2; the D gene is possibly TRBD1 (6 bases). The germline V gene has CDR1 MNHEY and CDR2 SVGAGI. The CDR3 has 15 amino acids. V lost 4 bases and J lost 4, with 16 bases in between.

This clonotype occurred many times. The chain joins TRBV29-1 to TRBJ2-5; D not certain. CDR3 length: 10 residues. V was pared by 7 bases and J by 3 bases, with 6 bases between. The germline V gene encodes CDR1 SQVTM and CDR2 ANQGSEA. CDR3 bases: TGCAGCGGGTATGAAGAGACCCAGTACTTC. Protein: CSGYEETQYF.

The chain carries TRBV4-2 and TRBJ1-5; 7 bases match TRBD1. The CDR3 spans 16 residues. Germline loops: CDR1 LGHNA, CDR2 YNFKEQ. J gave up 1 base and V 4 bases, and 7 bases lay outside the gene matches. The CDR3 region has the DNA TGTGCCAGCAGCCCGCGTCAGGGGGTAAGCAATCAGCCCCAGCATTTT. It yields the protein CASSPRQGVSNQPQHF.

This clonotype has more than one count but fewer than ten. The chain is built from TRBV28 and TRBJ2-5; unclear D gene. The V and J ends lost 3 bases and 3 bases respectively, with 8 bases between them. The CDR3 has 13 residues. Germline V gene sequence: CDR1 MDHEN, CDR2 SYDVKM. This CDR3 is CASSFFTEETQYF. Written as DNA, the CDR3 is TGTGCCAGCAGTTTTTTTACCGAAGAGACCCAGTACTTC.

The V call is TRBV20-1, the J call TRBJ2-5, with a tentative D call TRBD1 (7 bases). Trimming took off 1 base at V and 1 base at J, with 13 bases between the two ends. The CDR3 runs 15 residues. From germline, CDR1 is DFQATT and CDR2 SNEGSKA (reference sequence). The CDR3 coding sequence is TGCAGTGCTAGAGGCGATCAGGGGGGCCAAGAGACCCAGTACTTC. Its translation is CSARGDQGGQETQYF.